This T cell receptor (beta chain) comes out of a study of blood T cells in healthy people across ages. Study results and limitations: More naive CD4+ cells and higher diversity marked long-lived donors relative to aged donors. TCR beta diversity tracked closely with naive T cell percentage. Estimates based on one million T cells were treated as lower bounds. Per-million-T-cell TCR beta diversity fell roughly linearly with age.

The table lists this clonotype with many counts. What it binds is not known. The CDR3 is 16 residues long. Between the trimmed V and J ends, which lost 5 bases and 4 bases, there was a span of 20 bases. Primed by a sample-barcoded 5' primer and a J-beta primer mix, a second PCR proceeded for 7 to 11 cycles. Each CDR3 protein is one row after TCRdb ran MiXCR on the 5' RACE reads. In the table there are under 1,000,000 distinct CDR3 sequences, around 36% of which are singletons. The TCR comes from a man aged 18 to 35 in good health. Sequencing used blood. V and J are TRBV12-3 or TRBV12-4 and TRBJ1-2, with D maybe TRBD1 (5 bases). CDR3: CASSPSSGTWAYGYTF. In nucleotides, the CDR3 is TGTGCCAGCAGTCCGAGCTCCGGGACGTGGGCCTATGGCTACACCTTC.